Presented here are 12 T cell receptor beta chains from one specimen sequenced in a study of early T cells in non-severe SARS-CoV-2 infection. TCRdb recomputed calls from the 5' RACE reads with MiXCR, one row per CDR3 protein. The repertoire includes tens of thousands of distinct CDR3 sequences, around 11% of them detected once, and about 11% sits in the top ten. Specimen: whole blood, collected at baseline. The receptors were sampled from an adult who was a healthcare worker with PCR-confirmed SARS-CoV-2 infection or an uninfected control (not recorded which).

J is TRBJ2-1 and V is TRBV19; no firm D call. The germline V gene has CDR1 LNHDA and CDR2 SQIVND (reference sequence). Trimming took 0 bases from V and 9 from J, leaving 6 bases between them. CDR3 length: 12 amino acids. The CDR3 DNA sequence: TGTGCCAGTAGTATAGAGGTTACTGAGCAGTTCTTC. Encoded protein: CASSIEVTEQFF.

This clonotype has more than one count but fewer than ten. The chain is built from TRBV30 and TRBJ1-2; maybe TRBD1 (5 bases). Trimming removed 2 bases at V and 8 bases at J, with 15 bases between. CDR1 is GTSNPN and CDR2 is SVGIG in the germline V gene (reference sequence). The length of the CDR3 is 13 residues. The CDR3 region is CAWSPTGGQGYTF. As DNA, the CDR3 is TGTGCCTGGAGTCCAACGGGGGGTCAGGGCTACACCTTC.

This clonotype was counted many times. J is TRBJ2-5 and V is TRBV10-3; D not certain. Between the trimmed V and J ends, which lost 0 bases and 5 bases, there was a span of 4 bases. Germline CDR1 and CDR2: ENHRY and SYGVKD. The CDR3 spans 12 residues. The CDR3 DNA is TGTGCCATCAGTGAGTCGGGGGAGACCCAGTACTTC. It codes for CAISESGETQYF.

The rearrangement links TRBV7-3 to TRBJ2-3, with 7 bases that match TRBD1. Trimming took 5 bases from V and 5 from J; bases not matched to a gene: 7. The CDR3 runs to 14 residues. Germline values: CDR1 SGHTA, CDR2 FQGTGA. Here the CDR3 DNA reads TGTGCCAGCAGCCCCGACAGGGCGAGAGATACGCAGTATTTT. Translated, it gives CASSPDRARDTQYF. The whole variable domain, remainder taken from reference TRBV7-3 and TRBJ2-3, is GAGVSQTPSNKVTEKGKYVELRCDPISGHTALYWYRQSLGQGPEFLIYFQGTGAADDSGLPNDRFFAVRPEGSVSTLKIQRTERGDSAVYLCASSPDRARDTQYFGPGTRLTVL.

The chain recombines TRBV20-1 with TRBJ2-7, with D perhaps TRBD2 (6 bases). The V gene lost 5 bases and the J gene lost 3 bases, with 11 bases spanning the gap. Per germline, CDR1 DFQATT and CDR2 SNEGSKA (reference sequence). The CDR3 runs 12 residues. CDR3 in amino acids: CSAGTAHYEQYF. In DNA, the CDR3 is TGCAGTGCTGGGACTGCCCACTACGAGCAGTACTTC.

This clonotype appeared a few times. The chain carries TRBV7-9 and TRBJ1-1; 8 bases are a match to TRBD1. V shed 5 bases, J shed 7 bases, and the junction held 12 bases outside the gene matches. The CDR3 spans 15 residues. Germline assignment: CDR1 SEHNR and CDR2 FQNEAQ (reference sequence). The CDR3 is CASSPSPGQALEAFF. The CDR3, as DNA: TGTGCCAGCAGCCCTTCGCCGGGACAGGCCCTTGAAGCTTTCTTT.

The V and J genes are TRBV11-2 and TRBJ1-6; D possibly corresponds to TRBD1 (6 bases). V lost 0 bases and J lost 8, with 14 bases in between. The CDR3 has 16 residues. Germline CDR1 reads SGHAT; CDR2 reads FQNNGV. Written as DNA, the CDR3 is TGTGCCAGCAGCTTAGAGGGGGCGTTTCGGGATTCACCCCTCCACTTT. This sequence encodes CASSLEGAFRDSPLHF.

This clonotype was observed many times. The genes are TRBV29-1 and TRBJ2-7, with 8 bases identical to TRBD1. Germline CDR1 reads SQVTM; CDR2 reads ANQGSEA. J was trimmed by 5 bases and V by 6 bases; bases with no gene match: 3. The CDR3 loop spans 11 amino acids. As DNA, the CDR3 is TGCAGCGTCGGACAGGGCGACGAGCAGTACTTC. It specifies CSVGQGDEQYF.

This clonotype came up many times. The chain uses TRBV5-1 and TRBJ2-3; D is unclear. V lost 0 bases to trimming and J lost 6 bases, with 11 bases between them. The CDR3 is made up of 14 amino acids. Germline assignment: CDR1 SGHRS and CDR2 YFSETQ. As DNA, the CDR3 is TGCGCCAGCAGCTTGGATGGGTTTCCGGATACGCAGTATTTT. Amino acids: CASSLDGFPDTQYF.

Only a few counts were recorded for this clonotype. The CDR3 coding sequence is TGTGCCAGCAGTTCCCGCAGAGGGGGGCCCTACAATGAGCAGTTCTTC. As protein: CASSSRRGGPYNEQFF. The rearrangement joins TRBV6-2 or TRBV6-3 to TRBJ2-1; D may match TRBD1 or TRBD2 (6 bases each). CDR3 length: 16 amino acids. Germline V gene sequence: CDR1 MNHEY, CDR2 SVGEGT. The V end was cut by 4 bases, the J end by 2 bases, with 15 bases between.

The rearrangement joins TRBV15 to TRBJ2-7; D gene unclear. Germline V gene lookup returns CDR1 LNHNV and CDR2 YYDKDF (reference sequence). This CDR3 has 17 amino acids. V lost 5 bases, J lost 0 bases, and 20 bases lay in between. The CDR3 loop reads CATSPRRGASSSYEQYF. The CDR3 DNA sequence: TGTGCCACCAGCCCGCGTAGAGGTGCCAGCAGCTCCTACGAGCAGTACTTC.

The J gene is TRBJ2-1, the V gene TRBV7-8; D call uncertain. The CDR3 has 14 residues. Germline-derived CDR1 and CDR2 are SGHVS and FQNEAQ. Between the trimmed V and J ends, which lost 5 bases and 2 bases, there was a span of 10 bases. The CDR3 loop reads CASSLDGTYNEQFF. The CDR3 DNA reads TGTGCCAGCAGCCTGGACGGTACCTACAATGAGCAGTTCTTC.